This TCR beta chain was identified during a study of technical replicates of blood from a handful of donors. Germline-derived CDR1 and CDR2 are SGHKS and YYEKEE (reference sequence). This CDR3 is built from 15 residues. The J segment lost 6 bases and the V segment lost 4 bases, leaving 11 bases of the junction unmatched. This clone was seen once. Repertoires were generated with immunoSEQ multiplex PCR, while TCRdb's copy carries only in-frame clones and drops some. This sample has approximately 60,000 clones; just under 90% occur once, and the top ten carry roughly 5%. This rearrangement joins TRBV5-5 to TRBJ2-7; the match to TRBD1 covers 9 bases. The origin of this receptor is a human donor in good health. Some clones in this sample may be carry-over from other donors' samples. The material sequenced was PBMCs. CDR3 nucleotides: TGTGCCAGCAGCCTGGGGTGGACAGGGGTCCGCGAGCAGTACTTC. Translated: CASSLGWTGVREQYF.